This T cell receptor (beta chain) stems from a study of cytomegalovirus exposure and HLA in healthy donors. Concerning this clone itself: Its specificity is not known.

This CDR3 has 13 residues. Germline V gene sequence: CDR1 SQVTM, CDR2 ANQGSEA. V was clipped by 3 bases and J by 6 bases, with 14 bases between them. The PCR had 60 Vbeta and 13 Jbeta primers. TCRdb's table, derived via immunoSEQ multiplex PCR, lists solely in-frame clones and lacks some. Of about 120,000 clones in the sample, 60% to 85% are singletons; the top ten hold roughly 12%. Regarding the study as a whole: In a later analysis, TCR beta V- and J-gene trimming showed a link to a missense DCLRE1C variant. A later analysis reportedly identified an Asian-associated ancestry cluster as carrying fewer N-insertions than the approximately 670-donor mean. According to the study, roughly 160 TCR beta chains were cytomegalovirus-associated.

Sequenced sample: PBMCs. The V and J genes are TRBV29-1 and TRBJ1-2; D remains ambiguous. The TCR was taken from a woman aged 40 to 50 in good health and CMV-seropositive. CDR3 coding DNA: TGCAGCGTTGACCGAACTAACATCGATGGCTACACCTTC. This encodes CSVDRTNIDGYTF. The whole variable domain, remainder taken from reference TRBV29-1 and TRBJ1-2, is SAVISQKPSRDICQRGTSLTIQCQVDSQVTMMFWYRQQPGQSLTLIATANQGSEATYESGFVIDKFPISRPNLTFSTLTVSNMSPEDSSIYLCSVDRTNIDGYTFGSGTRLTVV.